Given below is one T cell receptor beta chain in context. This specimen comes from a study of shared clonotypes between healthy human individuals. The method was immunoSEQ multiplex PCR; TCRdb's version includes in-frame clones alone and lacks a portion of them. The data contain around 990,000 clones, 60% to 80% of them seen just once; the ten biggest clones take up 0.89%. V dropped 2 bases and J dropped 0; count of bases not matched to a gene: 0. Germline CDR1 is SGHVS and CDR2 is FQNEAQ. This CDR3 has 14 residues. The chain has TRBV7-8 and TRBJ1-2, with TRBD1 matching over 7 bases. This clonotype was obtained from a young man in good health. Some clones in this sample may be carry-over from other donors' samples. The material sequenced was memory CD4+ T cells from PBMCs. As to subset: CD45RA-negative fraction. The CDR3: CASSLTGANYGYTF. CDR3 sequence (DNA): TGTGCCAGCAGCTTAACAGGGGCTAACTATGGCTACACCTTC.